The rows below give T cell receptor beta chains drawn from one sample of a study of blood T cell repertoires in COVID-19. Assay used: immunoSEQ multiplex PCR; TCRdb lists only in-frame clones, some missing. This table has fewer than 300,000 clones, approximately 86% appearing once. Input material: peripheral blood. All receptors come from a woman younger than 35 with acute or convalescent COVID-19. Each CDR3 is given with its conserved first and last residue. The size field is filled for only some rows; it gives once, few, many or a size class.

abundance	v_gene	CDR3aa
once	TRBV28	CASSFGRLAGNNEQFF
.	TRBV11-2	CASSPRRTSGSYNEQFF
.	TRBV4-3	CASSQGPGSYNEQFF
.	TRBV14	CASSQNQGTEAFF
.	TRBV4-3	CASSQAKPSVGELFF
.	TRBV12-3/TRBV12-4	CASSSTGYNEQFF
.	TRBV6-6	CASSYLENTEAFF
few	TRBV5-8	CASSSAAGAWVGGDEQFF
.	TRBV19	CASSPGQGWTEAFF
once	TRBV4-3	CASSQDLAGRWNSPLHF
.	TRBV24-1	CATSDPGRGGNNEQFF
once	TRBV5-6	CASSLEERGNTGELFF
.	TRBV5-1	CASSLALERNEQFF
once	TRBV27	CASSLPTGGWWTGELFF
.	TRBV7-9	CASSLERSGNTIYF
many	TRBV4-3	CASSQGGQTFNYGYTF
.	TRBV4-3	CASSQAGVSYEQYF
.	TRBV7-9	CASSPIEKGPMDYGYTF
.	TRBV11-1	CASSPRGSDGYTF
few	TRBV6-5	CASSYGGQGDHEQYF
.	TRBV5-6	CASSLVRLAGGNEQFF
.	TRBV5-1	CASSGQGIDYTF
.	TRBV7-9	CASSLPVLGANVLTF
few	TRBV6-6	CASSQGFNEKLFF
.	TRBV7-6	CASSSGTSGTNYEQYF
.	TRBV6-5	CASSWTGGLGTEAFF
.	TRBV5-4	CASSLEELAGEETQYF
.	TRBV10-1	CASSVAVAGDGELFF
.	TRBV19	CASSLWGGETQYF
once	TRBV7-2	CASSLGTGEIYNSPLHF
.	TRBV4-1	CASSQELHNEQFF
.	TRBV10-2	CASSEGRDQPQHF
.	TRBV4-3	CASSQGQDTQYF
.	TRBV18	CASSRGTGEYQPQHF
.	TRBV13	CASSPLGQGDAATEAFF
.	TRBV19	CASSMPGQGRRAFF
.	TRBV10-3	CAISEPGQATYEQYF
.	TRBV5-6	CASSLYRIDTQYF
.	TRBV16	CASSSTQGFGGYTF
.	TRBV7-2	CASRPQLAGDPNEQFF
.	TRBV2	CASRKDSYTEAFF
few	TRBV10-1	CASSESGQGRGGELFF
.	TRBV28	CASSLDRIVYNEQFF
.	TRBV24-1	CATSDLSGTWGQDTQYF
.	TRBV7-2	CASSLPSGYNEQFF
few	TRBV5-4	CASSLVPRGAGELFF
once	TRBV6-1	CASRLLAGVADTQYF
.	TRBV27	CASSRLSVWSYNEQFF
.	TRBV7-2	CASSPDRDRGTYEQYF